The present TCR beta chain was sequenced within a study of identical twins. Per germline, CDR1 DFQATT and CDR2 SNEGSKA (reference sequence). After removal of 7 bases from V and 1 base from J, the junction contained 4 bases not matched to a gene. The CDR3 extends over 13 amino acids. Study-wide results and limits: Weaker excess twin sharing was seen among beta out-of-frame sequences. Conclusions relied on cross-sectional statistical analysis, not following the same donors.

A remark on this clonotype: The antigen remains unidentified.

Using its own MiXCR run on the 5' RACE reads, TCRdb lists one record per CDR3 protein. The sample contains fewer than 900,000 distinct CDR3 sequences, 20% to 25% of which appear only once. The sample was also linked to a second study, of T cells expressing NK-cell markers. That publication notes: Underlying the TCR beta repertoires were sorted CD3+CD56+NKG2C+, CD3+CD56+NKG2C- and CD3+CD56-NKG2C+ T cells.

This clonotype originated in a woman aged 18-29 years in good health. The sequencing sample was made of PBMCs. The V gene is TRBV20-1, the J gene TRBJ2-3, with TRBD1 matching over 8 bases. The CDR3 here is CSGLQGGTDTQYF. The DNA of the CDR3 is TGCAGTGGTTTACAGGGGGGCACAGATACGCAGTATTTT.